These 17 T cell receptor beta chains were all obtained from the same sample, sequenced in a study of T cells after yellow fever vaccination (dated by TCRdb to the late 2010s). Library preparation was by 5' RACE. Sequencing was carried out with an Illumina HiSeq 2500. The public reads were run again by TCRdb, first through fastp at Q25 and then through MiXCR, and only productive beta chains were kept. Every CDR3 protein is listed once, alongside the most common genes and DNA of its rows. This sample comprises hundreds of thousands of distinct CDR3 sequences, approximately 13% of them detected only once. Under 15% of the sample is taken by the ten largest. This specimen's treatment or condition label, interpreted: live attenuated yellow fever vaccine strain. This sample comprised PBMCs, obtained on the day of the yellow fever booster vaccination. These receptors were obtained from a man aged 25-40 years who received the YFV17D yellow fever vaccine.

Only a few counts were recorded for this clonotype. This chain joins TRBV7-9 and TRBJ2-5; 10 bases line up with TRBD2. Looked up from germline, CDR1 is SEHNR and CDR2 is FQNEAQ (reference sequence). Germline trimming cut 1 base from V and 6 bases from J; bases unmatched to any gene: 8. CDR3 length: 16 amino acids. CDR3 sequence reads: CASSLDPSGSRKTQYF. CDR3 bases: TGTGCCAGCAGCTTAGATCCTAGCGGGAGCCGAAAGACCCAGTACTTC.

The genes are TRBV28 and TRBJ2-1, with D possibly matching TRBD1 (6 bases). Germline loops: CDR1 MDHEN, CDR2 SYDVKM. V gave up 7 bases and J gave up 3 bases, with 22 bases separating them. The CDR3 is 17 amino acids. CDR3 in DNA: TGTGCCAGCAAGGGGGAGACACTAGAAACATTCTACAATGAGCAGTTCTTC. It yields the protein CASKGETLETFYNEQFF.

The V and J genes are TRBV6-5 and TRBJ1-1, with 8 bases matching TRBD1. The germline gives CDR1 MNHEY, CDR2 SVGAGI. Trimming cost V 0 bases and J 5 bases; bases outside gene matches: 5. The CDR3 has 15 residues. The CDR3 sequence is CASSYSGQGSTEAFF. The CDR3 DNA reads TGTGCCAGCAGTTACTCTGGACAGGGTTCTACTGAAGCTTTCTTT.

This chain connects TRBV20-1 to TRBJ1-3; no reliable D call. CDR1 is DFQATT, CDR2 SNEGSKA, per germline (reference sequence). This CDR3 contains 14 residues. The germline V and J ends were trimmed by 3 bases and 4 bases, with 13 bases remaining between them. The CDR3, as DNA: TGCAGTGCTAGGGGTGTAATGTTCGGAAACACCATATATTTT. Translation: CSARGVMFGNTIYF.

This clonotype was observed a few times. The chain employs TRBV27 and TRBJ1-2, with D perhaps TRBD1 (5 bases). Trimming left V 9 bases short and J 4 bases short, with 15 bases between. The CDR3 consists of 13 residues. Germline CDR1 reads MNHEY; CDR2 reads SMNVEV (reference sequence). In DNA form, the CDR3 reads TGTGCCAGTGCCCTCTCTGGGGGCTATGGCTACACCTTC. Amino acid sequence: CASALSGGYGYTF.

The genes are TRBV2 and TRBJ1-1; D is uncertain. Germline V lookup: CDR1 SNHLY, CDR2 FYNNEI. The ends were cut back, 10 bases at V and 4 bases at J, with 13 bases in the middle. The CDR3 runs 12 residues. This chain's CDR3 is CAIGSVTTEAFF. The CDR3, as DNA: TGTGCCATCGGGTCGGTAACCACTGAAGCTTTCTTT.

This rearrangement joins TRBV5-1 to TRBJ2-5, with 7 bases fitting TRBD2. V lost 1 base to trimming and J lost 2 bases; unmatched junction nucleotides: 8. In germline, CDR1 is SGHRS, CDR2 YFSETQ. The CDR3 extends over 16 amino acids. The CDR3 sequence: CASSLMGGSRQETQYF. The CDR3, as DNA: TGCGCCAGCAGCTTGATGGGCGGGAGTAGACAAGAGACCCAGTACTTC.

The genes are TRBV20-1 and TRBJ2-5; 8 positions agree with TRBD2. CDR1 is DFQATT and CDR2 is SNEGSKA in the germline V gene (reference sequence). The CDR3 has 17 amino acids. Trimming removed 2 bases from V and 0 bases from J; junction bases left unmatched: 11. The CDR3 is CSARPRAKRGYQETQYF. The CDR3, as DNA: TGCAGTGCTAGACCCCGGGCCAAGCGGGGGTACCAAGAGACCCAGTACTTC.

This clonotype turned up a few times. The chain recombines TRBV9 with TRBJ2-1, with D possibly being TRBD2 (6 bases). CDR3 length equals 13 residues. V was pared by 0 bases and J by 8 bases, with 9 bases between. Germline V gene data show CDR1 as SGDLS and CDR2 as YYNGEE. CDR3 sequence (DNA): TGTGCCAGCAGCGTAGGACCGGGGGATGAGCAGTTCTTC. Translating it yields CASSVGPGDEQFF.

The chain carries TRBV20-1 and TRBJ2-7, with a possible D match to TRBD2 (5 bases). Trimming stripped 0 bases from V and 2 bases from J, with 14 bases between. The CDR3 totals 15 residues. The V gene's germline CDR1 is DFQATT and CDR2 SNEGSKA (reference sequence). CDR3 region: CSARDLGLSAYEQYF. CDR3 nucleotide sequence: TGCAGTGCTAGAGACCTAGGACTTTCCGCCTACGAGCAGTACTTC.

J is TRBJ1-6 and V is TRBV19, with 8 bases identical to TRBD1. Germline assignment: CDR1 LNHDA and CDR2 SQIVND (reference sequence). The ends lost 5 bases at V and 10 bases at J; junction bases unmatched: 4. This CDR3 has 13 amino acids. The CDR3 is CASSGQGWSPLHF. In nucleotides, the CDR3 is TGTGCCAGTAGTGGACAGGGATGGTCACCCCTCCACTTT.

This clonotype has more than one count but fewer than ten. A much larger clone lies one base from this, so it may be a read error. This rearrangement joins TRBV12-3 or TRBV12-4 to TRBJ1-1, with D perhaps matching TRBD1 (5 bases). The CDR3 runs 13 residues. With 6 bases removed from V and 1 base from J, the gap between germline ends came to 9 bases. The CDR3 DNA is TGTGCCAGCAGATACGGGGGGAACACTGAAGCTTTCTTT. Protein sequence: CASRYGGNTEAFF.

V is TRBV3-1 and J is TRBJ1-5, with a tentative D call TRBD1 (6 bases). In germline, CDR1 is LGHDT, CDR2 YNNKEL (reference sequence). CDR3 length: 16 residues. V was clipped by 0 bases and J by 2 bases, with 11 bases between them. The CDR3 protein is CASSQEGGLGNQPQHF. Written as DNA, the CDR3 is TGTGCCAGCAGCCAAGAGGGGGGGCTGGGCAATCAGCCCCAGCATTTT.

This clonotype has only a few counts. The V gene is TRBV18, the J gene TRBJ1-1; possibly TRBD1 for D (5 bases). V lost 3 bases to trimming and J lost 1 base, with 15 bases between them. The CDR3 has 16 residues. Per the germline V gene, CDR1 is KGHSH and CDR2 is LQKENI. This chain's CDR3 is CASSPSRQLENTEAFF. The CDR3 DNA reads TGTGCCAGCTCACCTTCCCGACAGCTGGAGAACACTGAAGCTTTCTTT. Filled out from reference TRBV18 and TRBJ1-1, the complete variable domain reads NAGVMQNPRHLVRRRGQEARLRCSPMKGHSHVYWYRQLPEEGLKFMVYLQKENIIDESGMPKERFSAEFPKEGPSILRIQQVVRGDSAAYFCASSPSRQLENTEAFFGQGTRLTVV.

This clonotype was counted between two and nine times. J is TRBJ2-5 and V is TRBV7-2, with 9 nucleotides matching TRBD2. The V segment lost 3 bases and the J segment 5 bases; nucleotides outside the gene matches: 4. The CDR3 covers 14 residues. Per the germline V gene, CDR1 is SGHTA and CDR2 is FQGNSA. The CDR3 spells CASSFGLATETQYF. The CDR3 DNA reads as TGTGCCAGCAGCTTTGGACTAGCGACGGAGACCCAGTACTTC. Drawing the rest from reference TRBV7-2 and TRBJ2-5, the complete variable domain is GAGVSQSPSNKVTEKGKDVELRCDPISGHTALYWYRQSLGQGLEFLIYFQGNSAPDKSGLPSDRFSAERTGGSVSTLTIQRTQQEDSAVYLCASSFGLATETQYFGPGTRLLVL.

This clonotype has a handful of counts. This CDR3 reads CASSLYGTYNEQFF. In DNA, the CDR3 is TGTGCCAGCAGCTTATATGGTACCTACAATGAGCAGTTCTTC. V and J are TRBV7-3 and TRBJ2-1, with no clear D. The CDR3 is 14 residues long. CDR1 is SGHTA and CDR2 is FQGTGA in the germline V gene. V lost 2 bases and J 2 bases, leaving 7 bases between the germline ends.

The CDR3 here is CASGAVDNEQFF. Here the CDR3 DNA reads TGTGCCAGCGGGGCAGTGGACAATGAGCAGTTCTTC. V is TRBV5-4 and J is TRBJ2-1, with D maybe TRBD1 (5 bases). Germline CDR1 reads SGHNT; CDR2 reads YYREEE (reference sequence). There are 12 residues in the CDR3. The V gene lost 7 bases and the J gene lost 5 bases, with 10 bases spanning the gap.